Listed below are T cell receptor beta chains from one sample, sequenced in a study of sequential checkpoint blockade in melanoma. The repertoire was sequenced with immunoSEQ multiplex PCR; TCRdb's copy has only in-frame clones and lacks some. The table has about 18,000 clones, roughly 28% seen once. This specimen was tumor tissue (inferred from file names), taken from a patient given nivolumab and ipilimumab in sequence. Receptors originate from a human donor with melanoma. Both conserved end residues are part of each CDR3. The order of the fields is V gene, J gene, D gene, clone size, CDR3 DNA, CDR3 protein. A D gene is named only where the DNA matches it firmly. Only part of the rows carry a size: once, few, many, or a class if the clone is expanded.

v_call: TRBV9; j_call: TRBJ1-5; d_call: -; clone_size: few; cdr3_nt: TGTGCCAGCAGCACCTTTGGGGATCAGCCCCAGCATTTT; cdr3_aa: CASSTFGDQPQHF
v_call: TRBV28; j_call: TRBJ2-7; d_call: TRBD2; clone_size: -; cdr3_nt: TGTGCCAGTCTTAGCGGGAGCTCGTACGAGCAGTACTTC; cdr3_aa: CASLSGSSYEQYF
v_call: TRBV4-1; j_call: TRBJ2-3; d_call: -; clone_size: -; cdr3_nt: TGCGCCAGCAGCCTATTATTCATGGGCCCCGATACGCAGTATTTT; cdr3_aa: CASSLLFMGPDTQYF
v_call: TRBV19; j_call: TRBJ1-5; d_call: -; clone_size: -; cdr3_nt: TGTGCCAGTAGTATAGAGGGGTTGGTAAATCAGCCCCAGCATTTT; cdr3_aa: CASSIEGLVNQPQHF
v_call: TRBV25-1; j_call: TRBJ1-5; d_call: -; clone_size: -; cdr3_nt: TGTGCCAGCAGTGAAAGCAGGGTAGATCAGCCCCAGCATTTT; cdr3_aa: CASSESRVDQPQHF
v_call: TRBV19; j_call: TRBJ2-2; d_call: -; clone_size: -; cdr3_nt: TGTGCCAGCCTAGACCAATATAACACCGGGGAGCTGTTTTTT; cdr3_aa: CASLDQYNTGELFF
v_call: TRBV11-3; j_call: TRBJ2-3; d_call: -; clone_size: few; cdr3_nt: TGTGCCAGCGGACCCTCTCCGGGGGTCGGGTACACAGATACGCAGTATTTT; cdr3_aa: CASGPSPGVGYTDTQYF
v_call: TRBV9; j_call: TRBJ1-6; d_call: -; clone_size: many; cdr3_nt: TGTGCCAGCAGCGAGCGGACAGCCTCCTATAATTCACCCCTCCACTTT; cdr3_aa: CASSERTASYNSPLHF
v_call: TRBV23-1; j_call: TRBJ1-1; d_call: -; clone_size: many; cdr3_nt: TGCGCCAGCAGCCAAGGGGACGGCAGGAAAGCTTTCTTT; cdr3_aa: CASSQGDGRKAFF
v_call: TRBV5-1; j_call: TRBJ2-2; d_call: -; clone_size: -; cdr3_nt: TGCGCCAGCAGCTTGGTACAGATGGCCACCGGGGAGCTGTTTTTT; cdr3_aa: CASSLVQMATGELFF
v_call: TRBV9; j_call: TRBJ2-5; d_call: TRBD2; clone_size: many; cdr3_nt: TGTGCCAGCAGCTCCGGGACTAGCGGGGGGAAGGGAGAGACCCAGTACTTC; cdr3_aa: CASSSGTSGGKGETQYF
v_call: TRBV4-1; j_call: TRBJ2-1; d_call: TRBD2; clone_size: few; cdr3_nt: TGCGCCAGCAGCGACCCGGGAGGGTGGGGTGAGCAGTTCTTC; cdr3_aa: CASSDPGGWGEQFF
v_call: TRBV18; j_call: TRBJ2-5; d_call: -; clone_size: -; cdr3_nt: TGTGCCAGCTCACCACGCCTACAAGAGACCCAGTACTTC; cdr3_aa: CASSPRLQETQYF
v_call: TRBV1; j_call: TRBJ2-7; d_call: -; clone_size: few; cdr3_nt: TGCGCCAGCAGCCAAGTAGGAGGAGGAGGAATGTACGAGCAGTACTTC; cdr3_aa: CASSQVGGGGMYEQYF
v_call: TRBV11-3; j_call: TRBJ2-5; d_call: -; clone_size: -; cdr3_nt: TGTGCCAGCAGCTTAATGTACGGGGGAATCGGGCCTGAAGAGACCCAGTACTTC; cdr3_aa: CASSLMYGGIGPEETQYF
v_call: TRBV23-1; j_call: TRBJ2-5; d_call: -; clone_size: -; cdr3_nt: TGCGCCAGCAGTCACCACGGGGTGGGGGGTCAGGAATCCCAAGAGACCCAGTACTTC; cdr3_aa: CASSHHGVGGQESQETQYF
v_call: TRBV10-3; j_call: TRBJ1-1; d_call: -; clone_size: -; cdr3_nt: TGTGCCATCAGTGAGAGGCCCGGCGGGACTGAAGCTTTCTTT; cdr3_aa: CAISERPGGTEAFF
v_call: TRBV9; j_call: TRBJ1-4; d_call: -; clone_size: few; cdr3_nt: TGTGCCAGCAGTGAAACTGACTATAATGAAAAACTGTTTTTT; cdr3_aa: CASSETDYNEKLFF
v_call: TRBV28; j_call: TRBJ2-5; d_call: TRBD1; clone_size: few; cdr3_nt: TGTGCCAGCAGACCGACAGGGTCGTTACAGACCCAGTACTTC; cdr3_aa: CASRPTGSLQTQYF
v_call: TRBV5-1; j_call: TRBJ2-3; d_call: TRBD1; clone_size: few; cdr3_nt: TGCGCCAGCAGCCCAGGGGGCCATGAAAACCCCCATACGCAGTATTTT; cdr3_aa: CASSPGGHENPHTQYF
v_call: TRBV28; j_call: TRBJ1-2; d_call: -; clone_size: -; cdr3_nt: TGTGCCAGCAGTTTGATTGGGGGGGGCCACTATGGCTACACCTTC; cdr3_aa: CASSLIGGGHYGYTF
v_call: TRBV9; j_call: TRBJ1-1; d_call: -; clone_size: many; cdr3_nt: TGTGCCAGCTCGGGACTGACCGTGAACACTGAAGCTTTCTTT; cdr3_aa: CASSGLTVNTEAFF
v_call: TRBV19; j_call: TRBJ2-3; d_call: -; clone_size: -; cdr3_nt: TGTGCCAGTAGTACCTCCGGAATCACAGATACGCAGTATTTT; cdr3_aa: CASSTSGITDTQYF
v_call: TRBV5-1; j_call: TRBJ2-3; d_call: TRBD1; clone_size: -; cdr3_nt: TGCGCCAGCATCCGGACAGGGGGTAGCGATACGCAGTATTTT; cdr3_aa: CASIRTGGSDTQYF
v_call: TRBV11-3; j_call: TRBJ2-2; d_call: TRBD1; clone_size: many; cdr3_nt: TGTGCCAGCACCTCCGGGACAGCGAACACCGGGGAGCTGTTTTTT; cdr3_aa: CASTSGTANTGELFF
v_call: TRBV11-3; j_call: TRBJ1-4; d_call: -; clone_size: many; cdr3_nt: TGTGCCAGCAGCTCGGGCGGGGGAAATGAAAAACTGTTTTTT; cdr3_aa: CASSSGGGNEKLFF
v_call: TRBV2; j_call: TRBJ2-3; d_call: TRBD2; clone_size: -; cdr3_nt: TGTGCCAGCAGTCAGACTAGCGGGGATACGCAGTATTTT; cdr3_aa: CASSQTSGDTQYF
v_call: TRBV6-8; j_call: TRBJ2-4; d_call: TRBD1; clone_size: few; cdr3_nt: TGTGCCAGCAGTTTGACAGGGGCGATAGCCAAAAACATTCAGTACTTC; cdr3_aa: CASSLTGAIAKNIQYF
v_call: TRBV11-3; j_call: TRBJ2-6; d_call: TRBD2; clone_size: many; cdr3_nt: TGTGCCAGCAGCTTGGTGCGGGAGGCTCTCTGGGCCAACGTCCTGACTTTC; cdr3_aa: CASSLVREALWANVLTF
v_call: TRBV6-8; j_call: TRBJ2-7; d_call: TRBD2; clone_size: -; cdr3_nt: TGTGCCAGCAGTTACTTTGTGTCTAGCGGGATTGGGGAGCAGTACTTC; cdr3_aa: CASSYFVSSGIGEQYF
v_call: TRBV12-5; j_call: TRBJ2-5; d_call: -; clone_size: -; cdr3_nt: TGTGCCAGCATGGCCCTTAGCGACAGAAAAGAGACCCAGTACTTC; cdr3_aa: CASMALSDRKETQYF
v_call: TRBV5-1; j_call: TRBJ2-2; d_call: TRBD1; clone_size: -; cdr3_nt: TGCGCCAGCAGCCCCGGGACAGGGCCCCCGAACACCGGGGAGCTGTTTTTT; cdr3_aa: CASSPGTGPPNTGELFF
v_call: TRBV18; j_call: TRBJ2-7; d_call: -; clone_size: -; cdr3_nt: TGTGCCAGCTCACCAACGGCGACCTACGAGCAGTACTTC; cdr3_aa: CASSPTATYEQYF
v_call: TRBV7-1; j_call: TRBJ1-3; d_call: -; clone_size: -; cdr3_nt: TGTGCCGGTCCGGGGGAACCTGGAAACACCATATATTTT; cdr3_aa: CAGPGEPGNTIYF
v_call: TRBV6-8; j_call: TRBJ2-5; d_call: TRBD1; clone_size: few; cdr3_nt: TGTGCCATCACCGGGACAGAGCAAGAGACCCAGTACTTC; cdr3_aa: CAITGTEQETQYF
v_call: TRBV18; j_call: TRBJ2-5; d_call: -; clone_size: -; cdr3_nt: TGTGCCAGCTCACCCCAGTTGCACCAAGAGACCCAGTACTTC; cdr3_aa: CASSPQLHQETQYF
v_call: TRBV19; j_call: TRBJ2-4; d_call: -; clone_size: -; cdr3_nt: TGTGCCAGTAGCCCAGGGGTCGAAAACATTCAGTACTTC; cdr3_aa: CASSPGVENIQYF
v_call: TRBV28; j_call: TRBJ1-1; d_call: -; clone_size: -; cdr3_nt: TGTGCCAGCAGACCTTCTATGGGGCTTCTGAACACTGAAGCTTTCTTT; cdr3_aa: CASRPSMGLLNTEAFF
v_call: TRBV30; j_call: TRBJ2-3; d_call: -; clone_size: -; cdr3_nt: TGTGCCTGGAGTGTACGACCCGTCGATACGCAGTATTTT; cdr3_aa: CAWSVRPVDTQYF
v_call: TRBV7-5; j_call: TRBJ2-7; d_call: -; clone_size: few; cdr3_nt: TGTGCCAGCAGCCAATGGGCCGGGACAGGGGTTGGCGAGCAGTACTTC; cdr3_aa: CASSQWAGTGVGEQYF